Below are 21 T cell receptor beta chains sequenced from a single sample in a study of blood T cells in healthy people across ages. With a J-beta primer mix and a sample-barcoded 5' primer, a second PCR ran about 7 to 11 cycles. TCRdb re-called the 5' RACE reads with MiXCR, one entry per CDR3 protein. The table has around 800,000 distinct CDR3 sequences, under 80% seen once. Sequences were obtained from blood. The receptors were gathered from a man between 25 and 39 years old in good health.

V and J are TRBV9 and TRBJ2-1; tentatively, D is TRBD2 (5 bases). CDR1 and CDR2 (germline): SGDLS, YYNGEE. Trimming cost V 0 bases and J 8 bases, with 21 bases left between them. The CDR3 is made up of 17 amino acids. The CDR3 is CASSVDSRGPVGYEQFF. CDR3 coding DNA: TGTGCCAGCAGCGTAGATAGCCGAGGGCCAGTTGGCTATGAGCAGTTCTTC. Looking up the rest from reference TRBV9 and TRBJ2-1 gives the full variable domain: DSGVTQTPKHLITATGQRVTLRCSPRSGDLSVYWYQQSLDQGLQFLIQYYNGEERAKGNILERFSAQQFPDLHSELNLSSLELGDSALYFCASSVDSRGPVGYEQFFGPGTRLTVL.

This clonotype was detected only once. This sequence joins TRBV27 and TRBJ2-7; weak D call: TRBD2 (6 bases). Per germline, CDR1 MNHEY and CDR2 SMNVEV (reference sequence). V lost 2 bases and J 0 bases, leaving 14 bases between the germline ends. CDR3 length equals 16 residues. In DNA, the CDR3 is TGTGCCAGCAGTTTAGTCGGGGGTTCCTACTCCTACGAGCAGTACTTC. Translated, it gives CASSLVGGSYSYEQYF.

The chain carries TRBV7-2 and TRBJ2-5; TRBD2 matches at 9 bases. The CDR3 consists of 15 residues. Trimming cost V 4 bases and J 0 bases; bases outside gene matches: 3. Germline CDR1 reads SGHTA; CDR2 reads FQGNSA. The CDR3 sequence: CASSSLAGNQETQYF. The CDR3 nucleotides are TGTGCCAGCAGCTCTCTAGCGGGGAACCAAGAGACCCAGTACTTC.

The chain recombines TRBV12-3 or TRBV12-4 with TRBJ1-2; a weak D match, TRBD1 (5 bases). Deletions cut 6 bases from V and 3 bases from J, with 14 bases between. The CDR3 consists of 14 residues. CDR3 nucleotides: TGTGCCAGCAGAACCCGGGACGCCTACTATGGCTACACCTTC. It specifies CASRTRDAYYGYTF.

The gene calls are TRBV10-3 and TRBJ2-5; 9 nucleotides align to TRBD1. The last part of the DNA fits TRBJ2-7 better; the J call may be wrong. CDR1 and CDR2 (germline): ENHRY, SYGVKD. The CDR3 runs 14 residues. The CDR3 coding sequence is TGTGCCATCAGGCCCCGGGACAGGGAGTACGAGCAGTACTTC. It is translated as CAIRPRDREYEQYF.

This chain connects TRBV20-1 to TRBJ2-3; TRBD2 matches at 8 bases. V gave up 6 bases and J gave up 2 bases; unmatched junction bases: 7. This CDR3 is built from 14 residues. Per germline, CDR1 DFQATT and CDR2 SNEGSKA (reference sequence). The CDR3 DNA reads as TGCAGTGCACTAGCGGCGAGAACCACAGATACGCAGTATTTT. Encoded protein: CSALAARTTDTQYF.

The chain uses TRBV11-3 and TRBJ2-4; no clear D. The assigned J gene may be wrong: the sequence end matches TRBJ2-5 better. Germline assignment: CDR1 SGHNT and CDR2 YENEEA. CDR3 size: 14 residues. For the CDR3, the DNA is TGTGCCAGCAGCTTAGCTGTGGGTTCGGAGACCCAGTACTTC. Translation gives CASSLAVGSETQYF.

The chain combines TRBV4-2 with TRBJ2-4, with a possible D match to TRBD1 (6 bases). Trimming took off 3 bases at V and 0 bases at J, with 15 bases between the two ends. The V gene's germline CDR1 is LGHNA and CDR2 YNFKEQ. This CDR3 is built from 17 residues. In DNA form, the CDR3 reads TGTGCCAGCAGCCAGCCGACAGGTACCTTAGCCAAAAACATTCAGTACTTC. Encoded protein: CASSQPTGTLAKNIQYF.

The table lists this clonotype with a few counts. The V call is TRBV15, the J call TRBJ2-3; TRBD2 matches 8 bases. CDR3 length equals 17 residues. V was pared by 2 bases and J by 2 bases, with 9 bases of the junction left unmatched. The germline CDR1 and CDR2 sequences are LNHNV and YYDKDF (reference sequence). The CDR3 DNA reads as TGTGCCACCAGCAGACCCCCCATAGCGGGGAACACAGATACGCAGTATTTT. Protein: CATSRPPIAGNTDTQYF.

This clonotype occurred a few times. V is TRBV4-3 and J is TRBJ2-3; TRBD2 matches at 9 bases. J lost 5 bases, V lost 1 base, and 10 bases had no gene match. CDR1 and CDR2 from the germline V gene are LGHNA and YSLEER. The CDR3 contains 17 residues. CDR3: CASSQGVSGGTQDTQYF. CDR3 DNA sequence: TGCGCCAGCAGCCAAGGGGTTAGCGGGGGTACCCAAGATACGCAGTATTTT.

The chain recombines TRBV10-3 with TRBJ1-1; D might be TRBD1 (5 bases). Trimming pared 8 bases from V and 4 bases from J, leaving 14 bases between. CDR3 length equals 13 residues. Germline V gene sequence: CDR1 ENHRY, CDR2 SYGVKD. The CDR3 bases are TGTGCCATCGGGAGGGGAGAACGCACTGAAGCTTTCTTT. Amino acids: CAIGRGERTEAFF.

This clonotype showed up just a few times. The chain links TRBV5-1 to TRBJ2-2; D call uncertain. The V end lost 0 bases, the J end lost 1 base, and 7 bases lay between the germline ends. From germline, CDR1 is SGHRS and CDR2 YFSETQ. This CDR3 region has 15 residues. The CDR3, as DNA: TGCGCCAGCAGCTTGGCGGAAAAGAACACCGGGGAGCTGTTTTTT. As protein: CASSLAEKNTGELFF.

This chain uses TRBV9 with TRBJ2-4; possibly TRBD1 for D (6 bases). The CDR3 runs 16 residues. V gave up 0 bases and J gave up 0 bases, with 10 bases separating them. CDR1 and CDR2 from the germline V gene are SGDLS and YYNGEE. The CDR3 spells CASSVGPGEAKNIQYF. CDR3 in DNA: TGTGCCAGCAGCGTAGGGCCAGGGGAAGCCAAAAACATTCAGTACTTC.

This chain joins TRBV27 and TRBJ2-1; TRBD2 matches at 11 bases. V shed 3 bases and J 5 bases; nucleotides not matched to a gene: 9. This CDR3 contains 17 residues. The germline V gene has CDR1 MNHEY and CDR2 SMNVEV (reference sequence). The CDR3 protein is CASSFPGLAGANNEQFF. CDR3 bases: TGTGCCAGCAGTTTTCCCGGACTAGCGGGCGCTAACAATGAGCAGTTCTTC.

The rearrangement uses TRBV4-3 and TRBJ2-1, with a tentative D call TRBD1 (5 bases). Germline V gene data show CDR1 as LGHNA and CDR2 as YSLEER. Trimming stripped 2 bases from V and 6 bases from J, with 11 bases between. CDR3 length equals 14 residues. CDR3 sequence: CASSQSSRGNEQFF. CDR3 coding DNA: TGCGCCAGCAGCCAATCATCTAGGGGCAATGAGCAGTTCTTC.

The chain uses TRBV5-1 and TRBJ1-2, with D perhaps matching TRBD1 (6 bases). The CDR3 loop spans 18 amino acids. Looked up from germline, CDR1 is SGHRS and CDR2 is YFSETQ. The germline V and J ends were trimmed by 3 bases and 4 bases, with 25 bases remaining between them. The CDR3 nucleotides are TGCGCCAGCAGCTCAGGGGTCCCAGCTTCACATCGTTCCTATGGCTACACCTTC. It yields the protein CASSSGVPASHRSYGYTF.

The V call is TRBV11-3, the J call TRBJ2-5; 8 nucleotides align to TRBD1. The V gene end was trimmed by 5 bases and the J gene end by 2 bases; junction bases not matched to a gene: 4. Germline CDR1 reads SGHNT; CDR2 reads YENEEA. The CDR3 is 14 residues long. The CDR3 sequence: CASSDTGGQETQYF. DNA for the CDR3: TGTGCCAGCAGCGACACAGGGGGTCAAGAGACCCAGTACTTC.

This clonotype was found a few times. CDR3 sequence (DNA): TGCGCCAGCAGCGGTACAGCGGGGACAAACGAGCAGTACTTC. Amino acid sequence: CASSGTAGTNEQYF. The chain recombines TRBV5-1 with TRBJ2-5, with a tentative D call TRBD2 (7 bases). The J call could be wrong; TRBJ2-7 is a better fit for the DNA end. This CDR3 has 14 amino acids. CDR1 SGHRS and CDR2 YFSETQ come from the germline V gene.

V is TRBV6-5 and J is TRBJ2-1, with D perhaps matching TRBD1 (6 bases). The CDR3 covers 15 residues. Trimming pared 4 bases from V and 3 bases from J, leaving 13 bases between. From germline, CDR1 is MNHEY and CDR2 SVGAGI. The CDR3 protein is CASSSPGHYYNEQFF. The CDR3 region has the DNA TGTGCCAGCAGTTCCCCGGGACACTACTACAATGAGCAGTTCTTC.

This chain uses TRBV10-3 with TRBJ1-5, with D perhaps TRBD1 (5 bases). V lost 10 bases, J lost 0 bases, and 10 bases lay in between. CDR1 is ENHRY, CDR2 SYGVKD, per germline. CDR3 length: 13 amino acids. This CDR3 reads CATNRNSNQPQHF. CDR3 bases: TGTGCCACCAACAGGAATAGCAATCAGCCCCAGCATTTT.

The chain employs TRBV20-1 and TRBJ2-7; a weak D match, TRBD2 (5 bases). The CDR3 has 11 amino acids. The germline gives CDR1 DFQATT, CDR2 SNEGSKA (reference sequence). Written as DNA, the CDR3 is TGCAGAGCTGGGAGCACCTACGAGCAGTACTTC. The encoded protein is CRAGSTYEQYF.